This T cell receptor (beta chain) was identified during a study of cytomegalovirus exposure and HLA in healthy donors. Study details: T cells numbering about 200 million yielded approximately 120 million unique TCR beta sequences in an earlier analysis. Study conclusions and caveats: The authors later linked a missense DCLRE1C variant to TCR beta V- and J-gene trimming. Researchers catalogued 164 TCR beta chains as cytomegalovirus-associated. The authors confirmed in vitro that three CMV-associated chains were specific for CMV antigens.

With regard to this clone: Its cognate antigen is unknown.

This PCR relied on a set of 60 Vbeta primers and 13 Jbeta primers. Data came from immunoSEQ multiplex PCR; TCRdb stores just in-frame clones and leaves some out. The table has about 160,000 clones, over 65% seen once; the top ten hold around 0.71%. This sequence originates from a female donor in good health and CMV-seronegative. Sequencing was carried out using PBMCs.

CDR3 coding DNA: TGCGCCAGCAGTCCCGGGGGGACAGGGGCAACCGGGGAGCTGTTTTTT. Translation: CASSPGGTGATGELFF. V is TRBV23-1 and J is TRBJ2-2; TRBD1 agrees at 10 bases. TRBV23-1 is an ORF; its function is uncertain. The CDR3 runs to 16 residues. Unmatched junction bases numbered 7, after V lost 4 bases and J lost 5 bases.